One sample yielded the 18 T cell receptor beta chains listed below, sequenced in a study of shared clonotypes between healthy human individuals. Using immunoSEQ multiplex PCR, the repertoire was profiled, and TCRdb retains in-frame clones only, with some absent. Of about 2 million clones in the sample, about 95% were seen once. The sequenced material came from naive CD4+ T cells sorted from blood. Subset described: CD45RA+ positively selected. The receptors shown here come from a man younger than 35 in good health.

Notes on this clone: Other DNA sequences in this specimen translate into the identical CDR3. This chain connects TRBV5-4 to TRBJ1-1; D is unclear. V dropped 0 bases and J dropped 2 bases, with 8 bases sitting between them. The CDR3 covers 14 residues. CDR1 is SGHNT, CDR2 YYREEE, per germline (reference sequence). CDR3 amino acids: CASSLAGRNTEAFF. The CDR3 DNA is TGTGCCAGCAGCTTGGCCGGGCGAAACACTGAAGCTTTCTTT.

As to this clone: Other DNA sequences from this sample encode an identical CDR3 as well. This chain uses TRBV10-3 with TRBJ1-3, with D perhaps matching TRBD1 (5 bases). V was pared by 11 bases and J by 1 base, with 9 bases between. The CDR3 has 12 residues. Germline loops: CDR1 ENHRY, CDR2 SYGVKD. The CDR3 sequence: CASGGSGNTIYF. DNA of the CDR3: TGTGCCTCCGGGGGATCTGGAAACACCATATATTTT.

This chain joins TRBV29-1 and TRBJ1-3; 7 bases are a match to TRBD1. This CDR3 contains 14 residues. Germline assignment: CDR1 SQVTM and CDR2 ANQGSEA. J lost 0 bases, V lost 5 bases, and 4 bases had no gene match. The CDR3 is CSVLRGISGNTIYF. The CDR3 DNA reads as TGCAGCGTTCTCAGGGGGATCTCTGGAAACACCATATATTTT.

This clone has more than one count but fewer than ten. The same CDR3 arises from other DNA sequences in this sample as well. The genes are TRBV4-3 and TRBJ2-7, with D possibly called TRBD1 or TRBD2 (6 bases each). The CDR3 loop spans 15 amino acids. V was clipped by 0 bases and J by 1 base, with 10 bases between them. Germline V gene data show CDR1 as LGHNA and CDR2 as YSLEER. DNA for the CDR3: TGCGCCAGCAGCCAAGAGGCGGGACAATCCTACGAGCAGTACTTC. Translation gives CASSQEAGQSYEQYF.

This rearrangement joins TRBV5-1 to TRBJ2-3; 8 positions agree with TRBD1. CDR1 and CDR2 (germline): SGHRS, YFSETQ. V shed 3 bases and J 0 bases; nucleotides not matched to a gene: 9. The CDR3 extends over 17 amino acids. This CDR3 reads CASSSYGQGSSTDTQYF. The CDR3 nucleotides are TGCGCCAGCAGCTCCTATGGACAGGGAAGTAGCACAGATACGCAGTATTTT.

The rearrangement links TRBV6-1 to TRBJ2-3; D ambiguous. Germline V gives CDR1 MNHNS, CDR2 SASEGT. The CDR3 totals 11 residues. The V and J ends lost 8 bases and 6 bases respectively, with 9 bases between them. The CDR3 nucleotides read TGTGCCAGCCAAGCCTGGGATACGCAGTATTTT. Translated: CASQAWDTQYF.

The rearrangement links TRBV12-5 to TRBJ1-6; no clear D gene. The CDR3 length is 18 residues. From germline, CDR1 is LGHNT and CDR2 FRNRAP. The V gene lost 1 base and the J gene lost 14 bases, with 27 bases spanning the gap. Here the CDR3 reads CASGLALSVGAKAPALHF. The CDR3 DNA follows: TGTGCTAGTGGTTTGGCCCTTTCGGTCGGAGCAAAAGCCCCTGCCCTCCACTTT.

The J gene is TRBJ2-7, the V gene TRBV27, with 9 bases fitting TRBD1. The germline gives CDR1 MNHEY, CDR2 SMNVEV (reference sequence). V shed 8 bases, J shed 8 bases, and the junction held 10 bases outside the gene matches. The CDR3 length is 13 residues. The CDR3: CASAGTGSNKQYF. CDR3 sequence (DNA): TGTGCCAGCGCCGGGACAGGGTCTAATAAGCAGTACTTC.

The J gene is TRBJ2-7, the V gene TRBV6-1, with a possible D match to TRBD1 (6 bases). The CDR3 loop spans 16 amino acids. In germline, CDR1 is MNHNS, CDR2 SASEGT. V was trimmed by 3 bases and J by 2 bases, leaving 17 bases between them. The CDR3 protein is CASSESATRGAYEQYF. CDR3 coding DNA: TGTGCCAGCAGTGAGTCGGCCACCAGGGGAGCCTACGAGCAGTACTTC.

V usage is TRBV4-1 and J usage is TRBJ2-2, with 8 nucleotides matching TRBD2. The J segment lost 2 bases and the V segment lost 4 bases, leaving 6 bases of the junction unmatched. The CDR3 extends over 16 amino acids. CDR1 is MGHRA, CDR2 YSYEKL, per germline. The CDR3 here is CASSPTRGGNTGELFF. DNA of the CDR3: TGCGCCAGCAGCCCCACCCGGGGGGGAAACACCGGGGAGCTGTTTTTT.

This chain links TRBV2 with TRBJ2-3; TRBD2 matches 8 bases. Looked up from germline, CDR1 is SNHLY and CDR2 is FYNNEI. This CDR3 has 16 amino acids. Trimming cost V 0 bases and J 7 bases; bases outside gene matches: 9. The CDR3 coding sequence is TGTGCCAGCAGTGAAGCGGGAACGGGGGGGCCTAATACGCAGTATTTT. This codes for CASSEAGTGGPNTQYF.

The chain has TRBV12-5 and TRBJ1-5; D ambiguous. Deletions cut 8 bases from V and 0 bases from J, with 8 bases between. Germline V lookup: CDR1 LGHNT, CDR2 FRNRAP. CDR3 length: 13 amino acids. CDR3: CASQSRSNQPQHF. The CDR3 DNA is TGTGCTAGTCAAAGCCGTAGCAATCAGCCCCAGCATTTT.

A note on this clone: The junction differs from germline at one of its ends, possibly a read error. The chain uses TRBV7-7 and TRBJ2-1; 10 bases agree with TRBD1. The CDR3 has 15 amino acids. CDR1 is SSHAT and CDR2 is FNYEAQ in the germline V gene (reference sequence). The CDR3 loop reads CASSSGTGVYNEQFF. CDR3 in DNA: TGTGCTAGCAGCTCCGGGACAGGGGTGTACAATGAGCAGTTCTTC.

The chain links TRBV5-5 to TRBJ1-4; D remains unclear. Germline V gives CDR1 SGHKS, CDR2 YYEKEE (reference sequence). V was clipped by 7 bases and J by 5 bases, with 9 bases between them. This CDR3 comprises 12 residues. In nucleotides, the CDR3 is TGTGCCAGCGCCGCGGGGAATGAAAAACTGTTTTTT. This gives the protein CASAAGNEKLFF.

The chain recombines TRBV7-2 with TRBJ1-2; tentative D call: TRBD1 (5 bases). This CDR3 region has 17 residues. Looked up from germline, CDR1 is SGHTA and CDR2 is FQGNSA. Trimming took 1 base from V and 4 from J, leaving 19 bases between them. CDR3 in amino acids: CASSLDPLGREGYGYTF. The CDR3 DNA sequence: TGTGCCAGCAGCTTAGACCCTTTGGGCAGGGAAGGCTATGGCTACACCTTC. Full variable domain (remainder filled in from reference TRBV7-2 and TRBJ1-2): GAGVSQSPSNKVTEKGKDVELRCDPISGHTALYWYRQSLGQGLEFLIYFQGNSAPDKSGLPSDRFSAERTGGSVSTLTIQRTQQEDSAVYLCASSLDPLGREGYGYTFGSGTRLTVV.

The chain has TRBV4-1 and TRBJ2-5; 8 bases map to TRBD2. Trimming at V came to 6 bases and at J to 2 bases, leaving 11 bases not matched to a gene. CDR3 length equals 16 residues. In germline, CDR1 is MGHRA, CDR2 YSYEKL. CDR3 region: CASRPLGREVQETQYF. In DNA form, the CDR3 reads TGCGCCAGCAGACCTCTTGGGCGGGAGGTTCAAGAGACCCAGTACTTC.

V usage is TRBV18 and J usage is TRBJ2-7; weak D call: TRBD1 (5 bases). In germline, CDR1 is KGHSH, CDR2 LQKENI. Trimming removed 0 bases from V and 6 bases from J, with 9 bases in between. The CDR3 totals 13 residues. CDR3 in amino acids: CASSPPAGPEQYF. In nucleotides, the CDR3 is TGTGCCAGCTCACCACCTGCAGGGCCCGAGCAGTACTTC.

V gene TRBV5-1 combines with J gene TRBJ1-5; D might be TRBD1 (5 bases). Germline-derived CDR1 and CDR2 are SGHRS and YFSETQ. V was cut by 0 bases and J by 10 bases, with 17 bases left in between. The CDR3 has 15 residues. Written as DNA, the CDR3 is TGCGCCAGCAGCTTGGATGGGACCACGATATCCCCCCAGCATTTT. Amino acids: CASSLDGTTISPQHF.